A single T cell receptor (beta chain) is shown here with its context. The record originates from a study of T cells in Graves' hyperthyroidism and ophthalmopathy. Study summary: Initial diagnosis, before any treatment, was when peripheral blood was collected.

V was cut by 5 bases and J by 5 bases, with 13 bases left in between. The CDR3 loop spans 13 amino acids. CDR1 SGHTA and CDR2 FQGTGA come from the germline V gene. Amplification of TCR beta CDR3 regions was performed using RNA transcripts as template. HTBI primers drove first-round RT-PCR of the TCR CDR3. TCRdb re-derived calls from the multiplex PCR reads in MiXCR, one entry per CDR3 protein. This sample has hundreds of thousands of distinct CDR3 sequences; about 14% occur once, and the top ten carry approximately 10%. The material sequenced was blood. The TCR comes from a woman in her late teens or twenties with Graves' hyperthyroidism. The V call is TRBV7-3, the J call TRBJ2-7; possibly TRBD1 for D (6 bases). This chain's CDR3 is CASSRPGDHEQYF. The CDR3 nucleotides read TGTGCCAGCAGCCGTCCAGGGGACCACGAGCAGTACTTC.